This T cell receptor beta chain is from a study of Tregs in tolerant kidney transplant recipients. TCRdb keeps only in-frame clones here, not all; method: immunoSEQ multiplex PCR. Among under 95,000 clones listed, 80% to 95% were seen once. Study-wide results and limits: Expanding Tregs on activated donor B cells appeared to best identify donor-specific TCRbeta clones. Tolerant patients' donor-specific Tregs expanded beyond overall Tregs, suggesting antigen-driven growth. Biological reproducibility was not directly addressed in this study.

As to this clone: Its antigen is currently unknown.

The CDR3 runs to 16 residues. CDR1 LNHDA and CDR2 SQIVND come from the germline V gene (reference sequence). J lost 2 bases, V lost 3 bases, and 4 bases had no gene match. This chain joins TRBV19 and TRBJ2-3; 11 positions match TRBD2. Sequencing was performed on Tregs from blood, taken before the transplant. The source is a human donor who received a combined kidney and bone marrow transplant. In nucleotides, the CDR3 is TGTGCCAGTAGTATTCCTAGCGGGAGGATCACAGATACGCAGTATTTT. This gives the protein CASSIPSGRITDTQYF.